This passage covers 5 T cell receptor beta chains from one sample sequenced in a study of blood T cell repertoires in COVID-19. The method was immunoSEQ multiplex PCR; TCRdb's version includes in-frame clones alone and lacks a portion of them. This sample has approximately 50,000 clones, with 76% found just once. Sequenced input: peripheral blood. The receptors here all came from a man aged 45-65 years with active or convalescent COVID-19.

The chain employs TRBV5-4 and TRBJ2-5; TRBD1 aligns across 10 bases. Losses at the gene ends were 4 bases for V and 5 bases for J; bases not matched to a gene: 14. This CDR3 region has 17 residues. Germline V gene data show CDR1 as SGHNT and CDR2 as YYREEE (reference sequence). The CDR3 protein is CASSTLGQGVMGETQYF. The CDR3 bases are TGTGCCAGCAGCACCCTCGGACAGGGGGTTATGGGGGAGACCCAGTACTTC.

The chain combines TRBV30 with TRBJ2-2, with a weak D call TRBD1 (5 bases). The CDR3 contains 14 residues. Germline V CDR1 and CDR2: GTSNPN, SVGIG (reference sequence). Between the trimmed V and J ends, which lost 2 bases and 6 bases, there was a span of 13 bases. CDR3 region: CAWSRVAGPGELFF. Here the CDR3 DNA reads TGTGCCTGGAGTCGGGTGGCAGGGCCCGGGGAGCTGTTTTTT. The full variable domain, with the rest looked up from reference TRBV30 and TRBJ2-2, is SQTIHQWPATLVQPVGSPLSLECTVEGTSNPNLYWYRQAAGRGLQLLFYSVGIGQISSEVPQNLSASRPQDRQFILSSKKLLLSDSGFYLCAWSRVAGPGELFFGEGSRLTVL.

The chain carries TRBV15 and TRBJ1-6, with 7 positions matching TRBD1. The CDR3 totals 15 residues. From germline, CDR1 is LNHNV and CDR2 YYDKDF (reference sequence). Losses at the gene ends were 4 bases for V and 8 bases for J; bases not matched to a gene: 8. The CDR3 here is CATSNTGTEDSPLHF. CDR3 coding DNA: TGTGCCACCAGCAACACCGGGACAGAGGATTCACCCCTCCACTTT. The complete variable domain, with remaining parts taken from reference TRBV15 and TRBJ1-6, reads DAMVIQNPRYQVTQFGKPVTLSCSQTLNHNVMYWYQQKSSQAPKLLFHYYDKDFNNEADTPDNFQSRRPNTSFCFLDIRSPGLGDTAMYLCATSNTGTEDSPLHFGNGTRLTVT.

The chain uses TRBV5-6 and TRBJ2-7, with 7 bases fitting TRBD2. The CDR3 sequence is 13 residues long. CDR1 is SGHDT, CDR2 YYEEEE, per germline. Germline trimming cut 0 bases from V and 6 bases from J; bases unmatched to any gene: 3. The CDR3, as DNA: TGTGCCAGCAGCTTGGTGGGGGGGGGCGAGCAGTACTTC. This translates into CASSLVGGGEQYF.

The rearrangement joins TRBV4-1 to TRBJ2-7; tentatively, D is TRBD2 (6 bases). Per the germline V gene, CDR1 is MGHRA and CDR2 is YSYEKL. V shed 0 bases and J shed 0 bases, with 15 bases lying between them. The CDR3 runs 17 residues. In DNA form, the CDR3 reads TGCGCCAGCAGCCAAGATCTGCGGGAAGCGTCCTCCTACGAGCAGTACTTC. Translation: CASSQDLREASSYEQYF.